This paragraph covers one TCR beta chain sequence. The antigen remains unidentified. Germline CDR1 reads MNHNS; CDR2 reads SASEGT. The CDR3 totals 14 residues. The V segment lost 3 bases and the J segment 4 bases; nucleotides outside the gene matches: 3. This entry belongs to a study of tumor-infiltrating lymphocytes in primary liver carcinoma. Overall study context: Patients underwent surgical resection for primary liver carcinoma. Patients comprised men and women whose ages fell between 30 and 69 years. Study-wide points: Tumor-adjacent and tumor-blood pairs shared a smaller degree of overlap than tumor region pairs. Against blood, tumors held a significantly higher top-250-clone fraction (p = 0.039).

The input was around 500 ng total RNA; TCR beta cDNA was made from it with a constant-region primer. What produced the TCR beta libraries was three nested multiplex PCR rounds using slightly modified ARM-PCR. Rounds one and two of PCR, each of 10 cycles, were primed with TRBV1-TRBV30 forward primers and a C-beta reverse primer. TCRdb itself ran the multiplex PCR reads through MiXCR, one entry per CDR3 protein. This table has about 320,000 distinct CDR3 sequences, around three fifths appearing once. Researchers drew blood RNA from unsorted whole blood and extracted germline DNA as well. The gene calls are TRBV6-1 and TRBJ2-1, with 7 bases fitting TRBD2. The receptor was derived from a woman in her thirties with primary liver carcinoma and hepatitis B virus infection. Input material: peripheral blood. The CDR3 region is CASSETSKYNEQFF. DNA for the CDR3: TGTGCCAGCAGTGAGACTAGCAAGTACAATGAGCAGTTCTTC.